This T cell receptor beta chain comes out of a study of T cells expressing NK-cell markers (dated by TCRdb to between 2020 and 2021). Background on the whole study: In sorted CD3+CD56+NKG2C+, CD3+CD56+NKG2C- and CD3+CD56-NKG2C+ T-cell subsets from several donors, TCR beta-chain repertoires were profiled. The eight sequenced donors were randomly selected healthy volunteers, three men and five women. Libraries were sequenced as 2 x 150 bp reads on Illumina HiSeq 2000/2500, MiSeq or NextSeq. Among the eight sequenced donors, only one was HCMV-seronegative, while the other seven were HCMV-seropositive. The paper's findings and limits, for the study overall: In six donors, the dominant CD3+CD56+NKG2C+ clonotypes ranked among the top 10 CD8+ clonotypes, making up roughly 1.0-8% of CD8+ T cells. Whether the expanded NKG2C-expressing T cell clones were specific for HCMV antigens remained unclear. Those dominant clonotypes were again the most abundant among CD3+CD56-NKG2C+ cells in a few donors, at roughly 28.3-65%.

Sequenced using an Illumina HiSeq 2000. 5'RACE template switching, by which a universal primer site and unique molecular identifiers were added, was used to make TCR beta cDNA libraries. cDNA synthesis was primed from the TCR beta constant segment and was followed by two successive PCR amplification steps. Processing in the source paper ran as follows. MIGEC was used to demultiplex reads and group the reads by UMI, and MiTCR was used to assemble and quantify clonotypes. To exclude erroneous sequences, any TCR cDNA sequence not supported by at least two reads was discarded. The tcR package was used for downstream repertoire analysis, and clonotypes were matched between fractions using CDR3 nucleotide sequence together with V segment. VDJmatch was used to annotate antigen specificity against VDJdb, with one amino acid substitution in CDR3 permitted. After TCRdb reprocessed the reads, each CDR3 protein sequence was kept as one row, without DNA. The V and J calls, along with clone size, are taken from TCRdb and not from the paper's own processing. Per the sample table, the count is approximately 460,000 distinct CDR3 sequences. The ten largest clones add up to less than 7.5% of the sample.

HCMV-specific IgG was detected in serum with a commercial ELISA kit to determine HCMV serostatus. Peripheral blood mononuclear cells were isolated from blood by Ficoll density gradient centrifugation. A note on this clonotype: Its antigen is currently not known.

Reading the germline V gene gives CDR1 MDHEN and CDR2 SYDVKM. Its CDR3 holds 13 amino acids, cysteine through phenylalanine. The coding DNA is unavailable. Sequencing was carried out using blood T cells: a sorted CD56 or NKG2C T cell subset, CD4+ or CD8+ T cells, or bulk PBMC T cells (not recorded which). The chain is encoded by TRBV28 joined to TRBJ2-7; as DNA is missing, the TRBD1 call by TCRdb cannot be tested. The TCR sequence derives from a woman between 18 and 69 years old in good health. CDR3 sequence: CASTPGQGFQGYF.